One TCR beta chain is described in this entry. Its target is unknown. This entry is derived from a study of T cell responses to AZD1222 COVID-19 vaccine. Sequenced by immunoSEQ multiplex PCR; TCRdb stores in-frame clones only, minus some. The data contain fewer than 200,000 clones, over 80% of them singletons. Study results and caveats: In a largely white British group with more females than males, clonal diversity was possibly underestimated. Along spike, vaccine-associated CD4 TCRs were found throughout, with dominance at 160-218 and 743-854. Spike-specific TCR breadth and depth both grew after two AZD1222 doses. Repertoires were sampled only after the peak T cell response.

The receptor comes from an adult in good health. The sequencing used peripheral blood, collected on day 0 of AZD1222 vaccination.

In DNA, the CDR3 is TGCGCCAGCAGCAACCGACAGGGTGGCTCCTATAATTCACCCCTCCACTTT. Encoded protein: CASSNRQGGSYNSPLHF. The rearrangement links TRBV5-1 to TRBJ1-6; 7 bases align to TRBD1. V trimming: 4 bases; J trimming: 0 bases; junction bases outside the gene matches: 7. Germline loops: CDR1 SGHRS, CDR2 YFSETQ. CDR3 size: 17 residues.